The 17 T cell receptor beta chains reported below all come from one sample, sequenced in a study of CD8+ T cells in alopecia areata. After isolation, RNA underwent reverse transcription to generate cDNA as the sequencing template. Sequencing was performed with immunoSEQ multiplex PCR; in TCRdb, only in-frame clones are kept and a portion is missing. The repertoire holds about 110,000 clones, with 59% as singletons. Material: CD8+ T cells sorted from blood. The receptors were sampled from a human donor in good health.

The J gene is TRBJ2-4, the V gene TRBV28; TRBD1 agrees at 9 bases. Germline loops: CDR1 MDHEN, CDR2 SYDVKM. Trimming at V came to 3 bases and at J to 8 bases, leaving 8 bases not matched to a gene. The CDR3 has 15 amino acids. The CDR3 region is CASSLSDRGRDIQYF. Here the CDR3 DNA reads TGTGCCAGCAGTTTGAGCGACAGGGGGAGGGACATTCAGTACTTC.

The chain employs TRBV7-6 and TRBJ2-2; no clear D gene. V was clipped by 5 bases and J by 1 base, with 14 bases between them. Germline assignment: CDR1 SGHVS and CDR2 FNYEAQ. The CDR3 length is 16 residues. The DNA of the CDR3 is TGTGCCAGCAGCCCCCGATACAACCAGAACACCGGGGAGCTGTTTTTT. Amino acids: CASSPRYNQNTGELFF.

The chain is built from TRBV29-1 and TRBJ2-7; tentatively, D is TRBD2 (5 bases). The CDR3 loop spans 13 amino acids. The V end was cut by 3 bases, the J end by 3 bases, with 12 bases between. Germline V lookup: CDR1 SQVTM, CDR2 ANQGSEA. The CDR3 DNA is TGCAGCGTTGATGTGCACGGGGACTACGAGCAGTACTTC. It encodes CSVDVHGDYEQYF.

The gene calls are TRBV5-6 and TRBJ2-5; D is perhaps TRBD2 (5 bases). V shed 0 bases and J shed 0 bases, with 9 bases lying between them. The CDR3 extends over 15 amino acids. Germline V gene sequence: CDR1 SGHDT, CDR2 YYEEEE. The CDR3 DNA is TGTGCCAGCAGCTTGGTGCGGGTCAACCAAGAGACCCAGTACTTC. Translating it yields CASSLVRVNQETQYF.

V gene TRBV7-8 combines with J gene TRBJ1-1; D uncertain. The germline V gene encodes CDR1 SGHVS and CDR2 FQNEAQ. The CDR3 spans 13 residues. The V end lost 5 bases, the J end lost 0 bases, and 7 bases lay between the germline ends. The CDR3 DNA reads as TGTGCCAGCAGCCCCAATCTGAACACTGAAGCTTTCTTT. Its translation is CASSPNLNTEAFF.

This clone was seen a few times. The chain has TRBV2 and TRBJ1-2; possible D gene TRBD1, 6 bases. The V and J ends lost 5 bases and 4 bases respectively, with 17 bases between them. Per germline, CDR1 SNHLY and CDR2 FYNNEI. CDR3 length equals 15 residues. The CDR3: CASSPSGGGSYGYTF. The CDR3 DNA follows: TGTGCCAGCAGTCCCTCGGGGGGCGGAAGCTATGGCTACACCTTC.

The genes are TRBV28 and TRBJ2-3, with D possibly matching TRBD2 (7 bases). The V end lost 3 bases, the J end lost 3 bases, and 13 bases lay between the germline ends. This CDR3 spans 15 amino acids. The V gene's germline CDR1 is MDHEN and CDR2 SYDVKM. CDR3 region: CASSLAGRGTDTQYF. CDR3 in DNA: TGTGCCAGCAGTTTGGCTGGGAGGGGGACAGATACGCAGTATTTT.

This clone was seen a handful of times. The chain combines TRBV6-1 with TRBJ2-3; D is perhaps TRBD2 (7 bases). The V and J ends lost 0 bases and 4 bases respectively, with 14 bases between them. There are 16 residues in the CDR3. Germline CDR1 reads MNHNS; CDR2 reads SASEGT. DNA for the CDR3: TGTGCCAGCAGTGAAGCGCTGGGGGGGGCCCCAGATACGCAGTATTTT. The encoded protein is CASSEALGGAPDTQYF.

This clone turned up a few times. J is TRBJ2-1 and V is TRBV13; the match to TRBD2 covers 9 bases. The CDR3 is 14 amino acids. J was trimmed by 6 bases and V by 8 bases; bases with no gene match: 8. Per the germline V gene, CDR1 is PRHDT and CDR2 is FYEKMQ (reference sequence). The CDR3 protein is CASGRRGGRNEQFF. As DNA, the CDR3 is TGTGCCAGCGGTAGGCGGGGGGGCCGCAATGAGCAGTTCTTC.

CDR3 region: CASRDRDPTPLHF. Written as DNA, the CDR3 is TGTGCCAGCCGGGACAGGGACCCAACACCCCTCCACTTT. This chain uses TRBV6-1 with TRBJ1-6; 9 bases match TRBD1. V shed 8 bases and J 11 bases; nucleotides not matched to a gene: 7. CDR3 length: 13 residues. Germline V CDR1 and CDR2: MNHNS, SASEGT.

This chain joins TRBV15 and TRBJ1-2, with 7 bases matching TRBD1. This CDR3 comprises 15 residues. V lost 1 base, J lost 3 bases, and 5 bases stayed unmatched. Per the germline V gene, CDR1 is LNHNV and CDR2 is YYDKDF (reference sequence). In nucleotides, the CDR3 is TGTGCCACCAGCAGAGTCGAGACAGGGCACTATGGCTACACCTTC. It translates to CATSRVETGHYGYTF.

This chain joins TRBV28 and TRBJ2-1; tentatively, D is TRBD1 or TRBD2 (5 bases each). The CDR3 has 12 amino acids. The V gene's germline CDR1 is MDHEN and CDR2 SYDVKM. V was shortened by 6 bases and J by 14 bases, with 17 bases between the two germline ends. DNA for the CDR3: TGTGCCAGCAGGGGACCCTGGGTAGCTGAGTTCTTC. It translates to CASRGPWVAEFF.

The chain recombines TRBV6-6 with TRBJ2-3; D call uncertain. CDR1 and CDR2 (germline): MNHNY, SVGAGI (reference sequence). This CDR3 region has 13 residues. Trimming removed 1 base from V and 0 bases from J, with 2 bases in between. In DNA, the CDR3 is TGTGCCAGCAGTTACTGGAGCACAGATACGCAGTATTTT. Its translation: CASSYWSTDTQYF.

The chain has TRBV7-8 and TRBJ1-6; a possible D gene is TRBD1 (5 bases). Germline CDR1 reads SGHVS; CDR2 reads FQNEAQ. The CDR3 consists of 17 residues. The V end was cut by 5 bases, the J end by 0 bases, with 14 bases between. The CDR3 spells CASSHRNRSSYNSPLHF. CDR3 DNA: TGTGCCAGCAGCCACAGGAACAGGAGCTCCTATAATTCACCCCTCCACTTT.

V gene TRBV2 combines with J gene TRBJ2-2; 8 nucleotides agree with TRBD2. Germline values: CDR1 SNHLY, CDR2 FYNNEI. V shed 7 bases and J 4 bases; nucleotides not matched to a gene: 17. The CDR3 has 18 amino acids. The CDR3 DNA sequence: TGTGCCAGCACCCCGGTAATACCGGGACTAGAAAGCACCGGGGAGCTGTTTTTT. Its protein is CASTPVIPGLESTGELFF.

The rearrangement links TRBV5-1 to TRBJ2-7, with unresolved D. CDR3 size: 13 residues. Germline lookup yields CDR1 SGHRS and CDR2 YFSETQ. The ends were cut back, 0 bases at V and 2 bases at J, with 6 bases in the middle. CDR3 DNA: TGCGCCAGCAGCTTGGTTGGGCCCTACGAGCAGTACTTC. Translated: CASSLVGPYEQYF.

Only one count was recorded for this clone. V and J are TRBV6-6 and TRBJ2-1; D is unresolved. The CDR3 has 15 amino acids. Germline lookup yields CDR1 MNHNY and CDR2 SVGAGI (reference sequence). Trimming cost V 2 bases and J 4 bases, with 12 bases left between them. The chain's CDR3 is CASSYRAREYNEQFF. The DNA for the CDR3 is TGTGCCAGCAGTTACCGGGCTAGAGAGTACAATGAGCAGTTCTTC.